These T cell receptor beta chains were read from a single sample in a study of OX40 agonist ivuxolimab in advanced cancers. Data came from immunoSEQ multiplex PCR; TCRdb stores just in-frame clones and leaves some out. The sample contains 22,000 or so clones, 77% of which appear only once. This material consisted of CD4+ or CD8+ T cells sorted from blood, taken in a trial of the OX40 agonist ivuxolimab. The origin of the receptors is an adult with an advanced solid tumor such as melanoma, head and neck, liver or kidney cancer. Each CDR3 is given with its conserved first and last residue. Each record gives: CDR3 protein, CDR3 DNA, D gene, CDR3 length, J gene, V gene, clone size. The D gene is left open where the match is weak. Clone size is not always given. Where it is, it says once, few, many or a class for expanded clones.

CDR3 protein: CASSLTGDNEQFF
CDR3 DNA: TGTGCCAGCAGTTTAACCGGGGACAATGAGCAGTTCTTC
D gene: -
CDR3 length: 13
J gene: TRBJ2-1
V gene: TRBV27
clone size: few

CDR3 protein: CATTSGSYEQYF
CDR3 DNA: TGCGCCACGACTAGCGGCTCCTACGAGCAGTACTTC
D gene: TRBD2
CDR3 length: 12
J gene: TRBJ2-7
V gene: TRBV10-2
clone size: -

CDR3 protein: CASSLGLLVDTIYF
CDR3 DNA: TGTGCCAGCAGCTTGGGACTCCTTGTGGACACCATATATTTT
D gene: -
CDR3 length: 14
J gene: TRBJ1-3
V gene: TRBV5-6
clone size: once

CDR3 protein: CASSLYPTRSSEQFF
CDR3 DNA: TGTGCCAGCAGTCTCTATCCGACACGGTCGAGTGAGCAGTTCTTC
D gene: -
CDR3 length: 15
J gene: TRBJ2-1
V gene: TRBV28
clone size: -

CDR3 protein: CASSGTGETGNTIYF
CDR3 DNA: TGTGCCAGCTCCGGGACAGGGGAAACTGGAAACACCATATATTTT
D gene: TRBD1
CDR3 length: 15
J gene: TRBJ1-3
V gene: TRBV18
clone size: -

CDR3 protein: CASKDREETYEQYF
CDR3 DNA: TGTGCCAGCAAGGACAGGGAAGAAACCTACGAGCAGTACTTC
D gene: TRBD1
CDR3 length: 14
J gene: TRBJ2-7
V gene: TRBV27
clone size: -

CDR3 protein: CASSGGGQPQHF
CDR3 DNA: TGTGCCAGCAGCGGCGGTGGTCAGCCCCAGCATTTT
D gene: -
CDR3 length: 12
J gene: TRBJ1-5
V gene: TRBV7-6
clone size: -

CDR3 protein: CASSVSGTGLYEQYF
CDR3 DNA: TGTGCCAGTAGTGTCTCCGGGACTGGCCTCTACGAGCAGTACTTC
D gene: -
CDR3 length: 15
J gene: TRBJ2-7
V gene: TRBV19
clone size: few

CDR3 protein: CASSYAAGRYTGELFF
CDR3 DNA: TGTGCCAGCAGTTACGCGGCAGGGAGGTACACCGGGGAGCTGTTTTTT
D gene: -
CDR3 length: 16
J gene: TRBJ2-2
V gene: TRBV6-5
clone size: -

CDR3 protein: CASSDPGQLKETQYF
CDR3 DNA: TGTGCCAGCAGCGACCCCGGACAGTTAAAAGAGACCCAGTACTTC
D gene: -
CDR3 length: 15
J gene: TRBJ2-5
V gene: TRBV9
clone size: once